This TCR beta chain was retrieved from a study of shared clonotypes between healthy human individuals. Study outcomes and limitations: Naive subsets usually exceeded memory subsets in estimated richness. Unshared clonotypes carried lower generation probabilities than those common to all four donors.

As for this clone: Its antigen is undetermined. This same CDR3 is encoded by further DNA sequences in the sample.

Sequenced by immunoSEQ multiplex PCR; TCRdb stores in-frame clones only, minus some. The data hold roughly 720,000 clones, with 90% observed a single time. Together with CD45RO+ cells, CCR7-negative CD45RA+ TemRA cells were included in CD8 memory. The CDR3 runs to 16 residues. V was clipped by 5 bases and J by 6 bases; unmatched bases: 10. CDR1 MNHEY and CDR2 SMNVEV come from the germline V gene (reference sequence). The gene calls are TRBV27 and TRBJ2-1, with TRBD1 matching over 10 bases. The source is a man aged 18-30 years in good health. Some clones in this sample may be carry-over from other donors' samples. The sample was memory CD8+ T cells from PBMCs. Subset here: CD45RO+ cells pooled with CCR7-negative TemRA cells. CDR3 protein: CASSLSPGTGVNEQFF. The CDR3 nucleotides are TGTGCCAGCAGTCTAAGTCCCGGGACAGGGGTCAATGAGCAGTTCTTC.